The 7 T cell receptor beta chains below were found in one sample sequenced in a study of OX40 agonist ivuxolimab in advanced cancers. Only in-frame clones appear in the TCRdb table, and some are missing; sequencing was by immunoSEQ multiplex PCR. The sample consists of about 77,000 clones, approximately 95% of them appearing once. The sample in question was CD4+ or CD8+ T cells sorted from blood, obtained in a trial of the OX40 agonist ivuxolimab. All receptors come from an adult with an advanced solid tumor such as melanoma, head and neck, liver or kidney cancer.

CDR3 region: CASSFRGNTGELFF. The CDR3 DNA is TGTGCCAGCAGTTTCAGGGGAAACACCGGGGAGCTGTTTTTT. The chain has TRBV28 and TRBJ2-2; TRBD1 is a possible D gene (6 bases). V was shortened by 3 bases and J by 2 bases, with 7 bases between the two germline ends. Germline V CDR1 and CDR2: MDHEN, SYDVKM. This CDR3 spans 14 amino acids. The whole variable domain, remainder taken from reference TRBV28 and TRBJ2-2, is DVKVTQSSRYLVKRTGEKVFLECVQDMDHENMFWYRQDPGLGLRLIYFSYDVKMKEKGDIPEGYSVSREKKERFSLILESASTNQTSMYLCASSFRGNTGELFFGEGSRLTVL.

The chain uses TRBV27 and TRBJ2-2; 10 bases match TRBD2. In germline, CDR1 is MNHEY, CDR2 SMNVEV (reference sequence). This CDR3 region has 15 residues. With V trimmed by 0 bases and J by 9 bases, 4 bases remained unmatched. The CDR3 region has the DNA TGTGCCAGCAGTTTATCTAGCGGGGGGCTCCGGGAGCTGTTTTTT. It yields the protein CASSLSSGGLRELFF.

The chain joins TRBV6-5 to TRBJ1-4, with D maybe TRBD1 (5 bases). The V gene lost 0 bases and the J gene lost 2 bases, with 10 bases spanning the gap. There are 16 residues in the CDR3. Germline V gene lookup returns CDR1 MNHEY and CDR2 SVGAGI. CDR3 protein: CASSYSWGGTNEKLFF. The CDR3 nucleotides read TGTGCCAGCAGTTACTCCTGGGGGGGTACTAATGAAAAACTGTTTTTT.

This sequence joins TRBV7-9 and TRBJ2-5; no clear D gene. The CDR3 extends over 11 amino acids. V was shortened by 6 bases and J by 5 bases, with 7 bases between the two germline ends. The V gene's germline CDR1 is SEHNR and CDR2 FQNEAQ (reference sequence). CDR3 bases: TGTGCCAGCAGAATCACGGAGACCCAGTACTTC. It translates to CASRITETQYF. Drawing the rest from reference TRBV7-9 and TRBJ2-5, the complete variable domain is DTGVSQNPRHKITKRGQNVTFRCDPISEHNRLYWYRQTLGQGPEFLTYFQNEAQLEKSRLLSDRFSAERPKGSFSTLEIQRTEQGDSAMYLCASRITETQYFGPGTRLLVL.

CDR3 sequence reads: CASSHRQGIAYNEQFF. The CDR3, as DNA: TGTGCCAGCAGTCATCGACAGGGAATAGCCTACAATGAGCAGTTCTTC. The gene calls are TRBV2 and TRBJ2-1, with TRBD1 identical over 7 bases. This CDR3 comprises 16 residues. Looked up from germline, CDR1 is SNHLY and CDR2 is FYNNEI. With 5 bases clipped from V and 2 bases from J, the junction kept 9 bases outside the gene matches.

The genes are TRBV7-9 and TRBJ1-2; D is unresolved. Germline CDR1 and CDR2: SEHNR and FQNEAQ (reference sequence). CDR3 length: 10 amino acids. V dropped 5 bases and J dropped 8 bases, with 6 bases sitting between them. CDR3 nucleotides: TGTGCCAGCAGCCTTCGGGGCTACACCTTC. It translates to CASSLRGYTF.

This CDR3 reads CASSLAGDGTEAFF. The CDR3 coding sequence is TGTGCCAGCAGTTTGGCAGGGGACGGCACTGAAGCTTTCTTT. The V gene is TRBV28, the J gene TRBJ1-1, with D possibly being TRBD1 (6 bases). Trimming removed 3 bases at V and 4 bases at J, with 12 bases between. The CDR3 loop spans 14 amino acids. Per the germline V gene, CDR1 is MDHEN and CDR2 is SYDVKM.